This T cell receptor beta chain appears in the sequencing data of a study of CD8 T cells in Susac syndrome. Remarks on this clonotype: No antigen is known for it.

The RNA input was about 0.5 to 1 ug, and it was reverse transcribed with random hexamers. The authors amplified TCR beta CDR3 across 54 Vbeta and 13 Jbeta using immunoSEQ multiplex PCR. TCRdb processed the immunoSEQ multiplex PCR reads anew with MiXCR; each CDR3 protein has one entry. Among about 200,000 distinct CDR3 sequences, roughly 92% were seen once, and the ten largest hold around 0.1%. Whole-study findings and limits: The number of individuals included in the study's TCR sequencing and HLA analysis was acknowledged as relatively small.

The CDR3 spans 13 residues. Germline CDR1 reads SGHAT; CDR2 reads FQNNGV. With 7 bases removed from V and 3 bases from J, the gap between germline ends came to 10 bases. This chain joins TRBV11-2 and TRBJ1-3; no firm D call. The sequenced sample was CD4+ T cells from PBMCs. This receptor was obtained from a human donor in good health. The CDR3 DNA is TGTGCCAGCAAGGGTGGGAATGGAAACACCATATATTTT. Translating gives CASKGGNGNTIYF.